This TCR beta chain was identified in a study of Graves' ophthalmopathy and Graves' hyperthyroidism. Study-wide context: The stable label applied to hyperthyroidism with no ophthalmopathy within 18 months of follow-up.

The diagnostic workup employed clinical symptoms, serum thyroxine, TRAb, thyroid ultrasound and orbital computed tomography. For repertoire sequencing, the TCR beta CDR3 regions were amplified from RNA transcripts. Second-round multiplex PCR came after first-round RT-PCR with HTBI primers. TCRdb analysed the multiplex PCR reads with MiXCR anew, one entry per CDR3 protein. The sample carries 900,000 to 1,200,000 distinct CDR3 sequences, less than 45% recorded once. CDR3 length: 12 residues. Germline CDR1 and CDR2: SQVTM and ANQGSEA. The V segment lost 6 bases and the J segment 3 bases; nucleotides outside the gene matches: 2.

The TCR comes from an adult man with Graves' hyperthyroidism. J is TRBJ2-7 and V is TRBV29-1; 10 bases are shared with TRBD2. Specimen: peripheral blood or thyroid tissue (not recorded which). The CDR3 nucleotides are TGCAGCGTCTCTAGCGGGAGCTACGAGCAGTACTTC. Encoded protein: CSVSSGSYEQYF.